This T cell receptor beta chain was captured by sequencing in a study of early T cells in non-severe SARS-CoV-2 infection (dated by TCRdb to about 2021). Concerning the study at large: Because TCR sequencing was done on bulk RNA from unsorted whole blood, the alpha and beta chains could not be paired.

What the work shows at the level of the full study, not this receptor alone: VDJdb matching was skewed toward anti-spike CD8 responses, so virus-specific expansions were likely underestimated and private and CD4 specificities were missed.

Preparation of the library involved 5' RACE. The run used a NextSeq 500. In the TCR library protocol, unique molecular identifiers were attached to individual cDNA molecules to correct for PCR bias and sequencing error. Both TCR alpha and beta chains were sequenced, and tight co-correlation was observed between alpha and beta sequence abundances in each sample. Per the authors' processing: V gene, J gene and CDR3 annotation of TCR sequences was performed with Decombinator V4. Expanded TCRs were defined as changing significantly between any two time points under a Poisson model with p below 0.0001. Abundances of TCRs were expressed as counts per million after normalisation to the total number of TCRs sequenced in each sample. MAIT TCRs were defined by TRAV1-2 paired with TRAJ12, TRAJ20 or TRAJ33, and iNKT TCRs by TRAV10 paired with TRAJ18. VDJdb, accessed 1 November 2021, was searched for CMV, EBV and SARS-CoV-2 annotated TCRs, excluding TCRs annotated for multiple antigens. TCRdb trimmed the raw reads at Q25, called clones with MiXCR and kept productive beta chains. Each CDR3 protein appears once, grouped with its most common genes and DNA. TCRdb, not the original authors, processed these V and J calls. The sample includes tens of thousands of distinct CDR3 sequences, with 5.5% to 6.5% observed a single time. 6% to 7% of the sample goes to the ten largest clones.

This clonotype was seen a handful of times. No antigen is known for it. One base away there is no much larger clone; base qualities are not given. The CDR3 has 12 amino acids, counting the end cysteine and phenylalanine. The DNA shown is the 36-base CDR3, in frame from base 1. CDR1 SNHLY and CDR2 FYNNEI were looked up in the germline V gene. The junction shows trimming of 7 bases on V and 3 bases on J, plus 8 bases between the germline ends. A case-control design nested within a healthcare worker cohort in London, UK, was used, with weekly nasopharyngeal swab PCR tests and blood sampling performed. Healthcare workers were enrolled in the week of the UK lockdown, from 23 to 31 March 2020, and were followed every week for up to roughly 16 weeks.

This TCR came from an adult who was a healthcare worker with PCR-confirmed SARS-CoV-2 infection or an uninfected control (not recorded which). Sequenced input: whole blood. The sequence joins TRBV2 to TRBJ2-3, and perhaps TRBD2 as D gene, on 6 matching bases. The nucleotides are TGTGCCAGCATCCGGGGGACAGATACGCAGTATTTT. This yields the protein CASIRGTDTQYF.